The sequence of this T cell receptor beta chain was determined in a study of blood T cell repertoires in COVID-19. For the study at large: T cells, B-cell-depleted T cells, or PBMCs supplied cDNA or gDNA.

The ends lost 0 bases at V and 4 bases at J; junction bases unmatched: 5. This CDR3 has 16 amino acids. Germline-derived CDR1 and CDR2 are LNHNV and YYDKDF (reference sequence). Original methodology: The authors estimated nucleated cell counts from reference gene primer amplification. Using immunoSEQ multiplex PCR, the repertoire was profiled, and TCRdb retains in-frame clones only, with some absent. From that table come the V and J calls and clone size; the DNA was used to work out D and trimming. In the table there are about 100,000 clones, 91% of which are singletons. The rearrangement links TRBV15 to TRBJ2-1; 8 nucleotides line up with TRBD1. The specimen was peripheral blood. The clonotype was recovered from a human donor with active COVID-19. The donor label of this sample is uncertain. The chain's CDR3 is CATSRDGTGRYNEQFF. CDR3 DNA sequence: TGTGCCACCAGCAGAGACGGGACAGGCCGGTACAATGAGCAGTTCTTC.